These T cell receptor beta chains were read from a single sample in a study of monozygotic twins with inflammatory bowel disease. TCRdb re-called the 5' RACE reads and gives one entry per CDR3 protein, without DNA. The sample has a few hundred thousand distinct CDR3 sequences. Input material: blood. The origin of the receptors is a human donor with ulcerative colitis or Crohn's disease, or a healthy co-twin of an affected twin (not recorded which). The CDR3 runs from the conserved cysteine through the conserved F or W. Fields, in order: J gene, V gene, CDR3 protein.

J gene: TRBJ2-7; V gene: TRBV5-1; CDR3 protein: CASSLVASSYEQYF
J gene: TRBJ1-1; V gene: TRBV20-1; CDR3 protein: CTALDLDTEAFF
J gene: TRBJ1-6; V gene: TRBV4-2; CDR3 protein: CASSPQTGVNSPLHF
J gene: TRBJ2-1; V gene: TRBV5-5; CDR3 protein: CASTRDPSYNEQFF
J gene: TRBJ2-7; V gene: TRBV7-9; CDR3 protein: CASSQPTRYEQYF
J gene: TRBJ2-1; V gene: TRBV29-1; CDR3 protein: CSVGGGTGLYNEQFF
J gene: TRBJ1-1; V gene: TRBV5-1; CDR3 protein: CASSWYRDMNTEAFF
J gene: TRBJ2-1; V gene: TRBV5-6; CDR3 protein: CASSLAQGQGIYNEQFF
J gene: TRBJ2-7; V gene: TRBV7-9; CDR3 protein: CASSLFRDTTYEQYF
J gene: TRBJ2-1; V gene: TRBV7-9; CDR3 protein: CASSLGNTRYNEQFF
J gene: TRBJ2-1; V gene: TRBV19; CDR3 protein: CASSHGAGYNEQFF
J gene: TRBJ1-5; V gene: TRBV7-2; CDR3 protein: CASRAGGALGPQHF
J gene: TRBJ2-1; V gene: TRBV7-2; CDR3 protein: CASSLMSGSYNEQFF
J gene: TRBJ2-2; V gene: TRBV4-1; CDR3 protein: CASSQEWTGGFGELFF
J gene: TRBJ2-6; V gene: TRBV28; CDR3 protein: CASSLGGLVISGANVLTF
J gene: TRBJ2-1; V gene: TRBV4-1; CDR3 protein: CASSQNFRVKGSSYNEQFF
J gene: TRBJ1-3; V gene: TRBV19; CDR3 protein: CASGTGSSGNTIYF
J gene: TRBJ2-1; V gene: TRBV5-1; CDR3 protein: CASSFEGLNEQFF
J gene: TRBJ2-2; V gene: TRBV7-3; CDR3 protein: CASSLFTGMLNTGELFF
J gene: TRBJ1-6; V gene: TRBV6-6; CDR3 protein: CASSRSRDNSPLHF
J gene: TRBJ2-7; V gene: TRBV20-1; CDR3 protein: CSVLPGLAGYEQYF
J gene: TRBJ2-1; V gene: TRBV5-4; CDR3 protein: CASRSGTAYNEQFF
J gene: TRBJ2-1; V gene: TRBV4-2; CDR3 protein: CASSRAFEGGSRGQFF
J gene: TRBJ2-7; V gene: TRBV7-2; CDR3 protein: CASSLGPAEAYEQYF
J gene: TRBJ2-7; V gene: TRBV10-3; CDR3 protein: CAISDSGQGNYEQYF
J gene: TRBJ2-5; V gene: TRBV4-1; CDR3 protein: CASSPRAQETQYF